These 22 T cell receptor beta chains were sequenced from one sample in a study of blood T cell repertoires in COVID-19 (dated by TCRdb to between 2020 and 2021). Receptor amplification or capture employed the immunoSEQ multiplex PCR assay. TCRdb mirrors the immuneACCESS table, restricted to in-frame sequences. Some clones are absent from its copies; in checked studies, under half trace to an unresolved V gene, and the reason for the others is unknown. This sample comprises about 220,000 clones, approximately 80% of them detected only once. Of the sample, 13% is held by the ten largest clones. The sequencing sample was made of peripheral blood. These receptors originate from a human donor in a cohort sampled during active COVID-19.

The chain is built from TRBV4-3 and TRBJ1-5, with 7 nucleotides matching TRBD1. The CDR3 consists of 14 residues. V trimming: 3 bases; J trimming: 3 bases; junction bases outside the gene matches: 2. Germline lookup yields CDR1 LGHNA and CDR2 YSLEER. This CDR3 reads CASSHGQANQPQHF. In DNA, the CDR3 is TGCGCCAGCAGCCACGGACAGGCCAATCAGCCCCAGCATTTT.

The chain carries TRBV5-6 and TRBJ1-6; no clear D. Germline CDR1 is SGHDT and CDR2 is YYEEEE. The CDR3 is 18 amino acids. The V end was cut by 4 bases, the J end by 4 bases, with 21 bases between. This CDR3 is CASSHLSQLGPYNSPLHF. The CDR3 nucleotides read TGTGCCAGCAGCCATCTTTCCCAACTAGGACCTTATAATTCACCCCTCCACTTT.

The gene calls are TRBV12-3 or TRBV12-4 and TRBJ1-1; TRBD1 is a possible D gene (5 bases). V dropped 6 bases and J dropped 4 bases, with 12 bases sitting between them. The CDR3 length is 13 residues. This chain's CDR3 is CASSSYGGTEAFF. The CDR3 DNA reads as TGTGCCAGCAGCAGCTACGGGGGCACTGAAGCTTTCTTT.

The chain links TRBV18 to TRBJ1-1; D not certain. Germline V gives CDR1 KGHSH, CDR2 LQKENI. The CDR3 is 14 amino acids. V was pared by 2 bases and J by 0 bases, with 7 bases between. The CDR3 DNA reads as TGTGCCAGCTCACCAAACAGCATGAACACTGAAGCTTTCTTT. Translating gives CASSPNSMNTEAFF.

The V and J genes are TRBV25-1 and TRBJ1-2, with D possibly TRBD1 on 6 matching bases. CDR3 length equals 14 residues. Germline CDR1 and CDR2: MGHDK and SYGVNS. Trimming took 2 bases from V and 4 from J, leaving 11 bases between them. The chain's CDR3 is CASSENGRGYGYTF. CDR3 sequence (DNA): TGTGCCAGCAGTGAAAACGGCAGGGGCTATGGCTACACCTTC.

This clone was observed once. The chain is built from TRBV5-1 and TRBJ1-2; 8 bases align to TRBD1. Trimming took 0 bases from V and 6 from J; bases not matched to a gene: 1. Germline CDR1 SGHRS, CDR2 YFSETQ. This CDR3 region has 13 residues. CDR3 sequence: CASSLVTGDGYTF. CDR3 DNA sequence: TGCGCCAGCAGCTTGGTGACAGGGGATGGCTACACCTTC.

The rearrangement joins TRBV29-1 to TRBJ2-7; D is unclear. Between the trimmed V and J ends, which lost 5 bases and 5 bases, there was a span of 16 bases. The CDR3 runs to 13 residues. Germline V CDR1 and CDR2: SQVTM, ANQGSEA. CDR3 sequence (DNA): TGCAGCGTTTCCCCAGCCGCGGTCGACGAGCAGTACTTC. It yields the protein CSVSPAAVDEQYF.

This clone was seen more than once but under ten times. The chain has TRBV11-2 and TRBJ2-1, with 8 nucleotides matching TRBD1. J was trimmed by 5 bases and V by 5 bases; bases with no gene match: 8. CDR1 and CDR2 from the germline V gene are SGHAT and FQNNGV. CDR3 length: 15 amino acids. CDR3 amino acids: CASSKTGGINNEQFF. The DNA of the CDR3 is TGTGCCAGCAGCAAAACAGGGGGTATCAACAATGAGCAGTTCTTC. Based on the CDR3 plus reference TRBV11-2 and TRBJ2-1, the full variable domain is EAGVAQSPRYKIIEKRQSVAFWCNPISGHATLYWYQQILGQGPKLLIQFQNNGVVDDSQLPKDRFSAERLKGVDSTLKIQPAKLEDSAVYLCASSKTGGINNEQFFGPGTRLTVL.

This chain connects TRBV11-3 to TRBJ2-7, with 8 nucleotides matching TRBD1. The junction had 6 bases not matched to a gene; V was cut back by 5 bases and J by 6 bases. CDR1 and CDR2 from the germline V gene are SGHNT and YENEEA. The CDR3 consists of 13 residues. This CDR3 is CASSPGGTGEQYF. The DNA of the CDR3 is TGTGCCAGCAGCCCCGGCGGGACAGGCGAGCAGTACTTC.

The CDR3: CSAGTGALREQYF. In nucleotides, the CDR3 is TGCAGCGCCGGGACAGGGGCTTTACGCGAGCAGTACTTC. The chain links TRBV29-1 to TRBJ2-7, with 10 bases fitting TRBD1. Per the germline V gene, CDR1 is SQVTM and CDR2 is ANQGSEA. The CDR3 sequence is 13 residues long. V lost 7 bases to trimming and J lost 6 bases; unmatched junction nucleotides: 9.

The chain uses TRBV30 and TRBJ2-1, with TRBD2 matching 9 bases. This CDR3 comprises 16 residues. J was trimmed by 9 bases and V by 2 bases; bases with no gene match: 14. The germline gives CDR1 GTSNPN, CDR2 SVGIG (reference sequence). The CDR3 spells CAWSPIDGGGAFEQFF. The CDR3 DNA is TGTGCCTGGAGTCCTATCGACGGCGGGGGGGCCTTTGAGCAGTTCTTC.

This chain connects TRBV10-3 to TRBJ2-1; D call uncertain. CDR3 length: 12 amino acids. The V and J ends lost 6 bases and 5 bases respectively, with 8 bases between them. CDR1 and CDR2 (germline): ENHRY, SYGVKD. This CDR3 reads CAIRKENNEQFF. The CDR3 coding sequence is TGTGCCATCAGAAAGGAGAACAATGAGCAGTTCTTC.

The rearrangement links TRBV28 to TRBJ2-5; 7 positions match TRBD1. V trimming: 3 bases; J trimming: 5 bases; junction bases outside the gene matches: 9. This CDR3 has 15 amino acids. Germline-derived CDR1 and CDR2 are MDHEN and SYDVKM. CDR3 residues: CASSFPGQLKETQYF. In nucleotides, the CDR3 is TGTGCCAGCAGTTTCCCGGGACAGCTGAAGGAGACCCAGTACTTC.

The gene calls are TRBV15 and TRBJ1-1; the D gene is possibly TRBD1 (6 bases). From germline, CDR1 is LNHNV and CDR2 YYDKDF (reference sequence). Trimming removed 1 base at V and 6 bases at J, with 12 bases between. This CDR3 contains 14 residues. Here the CDR3 DNA reads TGTGCCACCAGCAGAGCCTGGACAGTCCCTGAAGCTTTCTTT. This translates into CATSRAWTVPEAFF.

The rearrangement links TRBV7-8 to TRBJ2-1, with D uncertain. Germline CDR1 and CDR2: SGHVS and FQNEAQ. The CDR3 sequence is 14 residues long. Trimming left V 0 bases short and J 4 bases short, with 7 bases between. The CDR3 here is CASSLAGNYNEQFF. The DNA for the CDR3 is TGTGCCAGCAGCTTAGCGGGCAATTACAATGAGCAGTTCTTC.

V usage is TRBV5-8 and J usage is TRBJ1-2; 9 bases are shared with TRBD1. The CDR3 length is 14 residues. V was clipped by 4 bases and J by 3 bases; unmatched bases: 4. Germline CDR1 and CDR2: SGHTS and YDEGEE. Here the CDR3 reads CASSTGQGDYGYTF. The CDR3 bases are TGTGCCAGCAGCACGGGACAGGGAGACTATGGCTACACCTTC.

The J gene is TRBJ2-3, the V gene TRBV11-3; 12 bases match TRBD2. Losses at the gene ends were 5 bases for V and 4 bases for J; bases not matched to a gene: 10. Germline V gene sequence: CDR1 SGHNT, CDR2 YENEEA. This CDR3 is built from 17 residues. This CDR3 reads CASSRAASGRVADTQYF. In DNA form, the CDR3 reads TGTGCCAGCAGCCGGGCGGCTAGCGGGAGGGTGGCAGATACGCAGTATTTT.

The chain links TRBV27 to TRBJ1-1; 7 bases line up with TRBD1. This CDR3 spans 16 amino acids. The junction had 11 bases not matched to a gene; V was cut back by 6 bases and J by 1 base. CDR1 and CDR2 from the germline V gene are MNHEY and SMNVEV (reference sequence). The CDR3 DNA reads as TGTGCCAGCAGCGACCCTCCGGGGACAGAGAACACTGAAGCTTTCTTT. As protein: CASSDPPGTENTEAFF.

This clone occurred a few times. The rearrangement links TRBV3-1 (or the pseudogene TRBV3-2) to TRBJ2-7, with a tentative D call TRBD2 (5 bases). Deletions cut 4 bases from V and 4 bases from J, with 11 bases between. This CDR3 has 13 residues. Germline V gene lookup returns CDR1 LGHDT and CDR2 YNNKEL (reference sequence). The CDR3 reads CASSPPGIYEQYF. The CDR3 region has the DNA TGTGCCAGCAGCCCCCCCGGGATATACGAGCAGTACTTC.

The chain recombines TRBV19 with TRBJ1-2; 7 bases are a match to TRBD1. CDR3 length equals 16 residues. J was trimmed by 0 bases and V by 7 bases; bases with no gene match: 11. The germline V gene has CDR1 LNHDA and CDR2 SQIVND (reference sequence). In nucleotides, the CDR3 is TGTGCCAGTATTCCGGTGACAGGGATAGCTAACTATGGCTACACCTTC. Protein sequence: CASIPVTGIANYGYTF.

A word on this clone: At one of its ends the junction is not consistent with the germline gene, which may arise from a read error. The genes are TRBV2 and TRBJ1-5; 7 bases match TRBD1. The CDR3 has 14 amino acids. Looked up from germline, CDR1 is SNHLY and CDR2 is FYNNEI. CDR3 sequence reads: CASSEDRANQPQHF. The CDR3 nucleotides read TGTGCCAGCAGCGAAGACAGGGCCAATCAGCCCCAGCATTTT.

This clone showed up just a few times. The V gene is TRBV24-1, the J gene TRBJ1-5, with D maybe TRBD1 (5 bases). The CDR3 totals 14 residues. Germline loops: CDR1 KGHDR, CDR2 SFDVKD. Trimming removed 9 bases at V and 3 bases at J, with 14 bases between. The CDR3 sequence is CATGLSGANQPQHF. CDR3 nucleotides: TGTGCCACCGGCCTTAGTGGGGCCAATCAGCCCCAGCATTTT.